Here is one T cell receptor (beta chain) with its context. Its target is unknown. Specimens retained roughly 0.95-10 million cryopreserved PBMC preceding DNA extraction. These data are taken from a study of long-term antiretroviral therapy in people with HIV. Study-level findings and limits: Repertoires in HIV (unlike those of controls) had narrower CDR3 length ranges.

Researchers report immunoSEQ v3.0 was run at survey level. Sequenced by immunoSEQ multiplex PCR; TCRdb stores in-frame clones only, minus some. The sample holds some 13,000 clones, approximately 83% seen once. This sequence originates from a man in his forties with HIV. The sequenced sample was unsorted PBMCs, obtained 3.4 years after starting antiretroviral therapy.

CDR3 in DNA: TGTGCCAGCTCACCACCGTACAGGGGAGAGACCCAGTACTTC. Amino acid sequence: CASSPPYRGETQYF. The chain uses TRBV18 and TRBJ2-5, with 7 bases identical to TRBD1. Germline V gene data show CDR1 as KGHSH and CDR2 as LQKENI. V lost 0 bases to trimming and J lost 4 bases; unmatched junction nucleotides: 2. The CDR3 spans 14 residues.